The 10 T cell receptor beta chains below come from one sample, sequenced in a study of memory CD4+ T cells and cytomegalovirus serostatus. The sort gate was single viable CD3+CD4+CD8-CD45RO+ cells for memory CD4+ T cells. Only in-frame clones appear in the TCRdb table, and some are missing; sequencing was by immunoSEQ multiplex PCR. Here the sample spans 55,000 to 60,000 clones, around 80% being singletons. Sequencing was done on a sample of memory CD4+ T cells from blood. These receptor sequences come from an adult in good health and CMV-seronegative.

This chain uses TRBV7-9 with TRBJ1-4; no clear D gene. Trimming cost V 1 base and J 8 bases, with 5 bases left between them. Germline V gene data show CDR1 as SEHNR and CDR2 as FQNEAQ (reference sequence). This CDR3 spans 12 amino acids. CDR3 residues: CASSLETEKLFF. In DNA form, the CDR3 reads TGTGCCAGCAGCTTAGAAACAGAAAAACTGTTTTTT. The whole variable domain, filled in from reference TRBV7-9 and TRBJ1-4, reads DTGVSQNPRHKITKRGQNVTFRCDPISEHNRLYWYRQTLGQGPEFLTYFQNEAQLEKSRLLSDRFSAERPKGSFSTLEIQRTEQGDSAMYLCASSLETEKLFFGSGTQLSVL.

This chain connects TRBV7-2 to TRBJ2-7; 10 bases are shared with TRBD1. The CDR3 has 15 residues. V was clipped by 5 bases and J by 1 base; unmatched bases: 5. Per the germline V gene, CDR1 is SGHTA and CDR2 is FQGNSA. CDR3 sequence (DNA): TGTGCCAGCAGCCCGCGGACAGGGGGGTCCTACGAGCAGTACTTC. It translates to CASSPRTGGSYEQYF. Full variable domain (outside the CDR3, taken from reference TRBV7-2 and TRBJ2-7): GAGVSQSPSNKVTEKGKDVELRCDPISGHTALYWYRQSLGQGLEFLIYFQGNSAPDKSGLPSDRFSAERTGGSVSTLTIQRTQQEDSAVYLCASSPRTGGSYEQYFGPGTRLTVT.

V is TRBV29-1 and J is TRBJ2-1; weak D call: TRBD2 (6 bases). V gave up 3 bases and J gave up 0 bases, with 9 bases separating them. Germline-derived CDR1 and CDR2 are SQVTM and ANQGSEA. CDR3 length equals 14 residues. CDR3 residues: CSVDAGSSYNEQFF. The CDR3 DNA is TGCAGCGTTGACGCGGGATCCTCCTACAATGAGCAGTTCTTC.

The chain couples TRBV18 to TRBJ2-7; TRBD2 aligns across 9 bases. Germline CDR1 and CDR2: KGHSH and LQKENI. The CDR3 covers 16 residues. Losses at the gene ends were 0 bases for V and 7 bases for J; bases not matched to a gene: 10. CDR3 DNA sequence: TGTGCCAGCTCACCACCCGGGGTAGCGGGAGTTCGGGAGCAGTACTTC. This translates into CASSPPGVAGVREQYF.

This chain joins TRBV29-1 and TRBJ1-2; unclear D gene. CDR1 is SQVTM, CDR2 ANQGSEA, per germline. V dropped 5 bases and J dropped 5 bases, with 9 bases sitting between them. This CDR3 is built from 11 residues. CDR3 nucleotides: TGCAGCGTTTCGGATGAATATGGCTACACCTTC. The encoded protein is CSVSDEYGYTF.

The rearrangement uses TRBV5-1 and TRBJ1-1; weak D call: TRBD1 (5 bases). This CDR3 has 16 amino acids. V was clipped by 1 base and J by 2 bases, with 15 bases between them. Germline V CDR1 and CDR2: SGHRS, YFSETQ. CDR3 DNA: TGCGCCAGCAGCTTGTCGGGCAGGGTCTTAAACACTGAAGCTTTCTTT. This gives the protein CASSLSGRVLNTEAFF.

This chain joins TRBV7-3 and TRBJ1-1; TRBD1 matches at 11 bases. The CDR3 loop spans 16 amino acids. The ends lost 1 base at V and 3 bases at J; junction bases unmatched: 4. CDR1 is SGHTA, CDR2 FQGTGA, per germline. The CDR3 sequence: CASSLRDRGSDTEAFF. The CDR3 DNA reads as TGTGCCAGCAGCTTAAGGGACAGGGGGTCGGACACTGAAGCTTTCTTT.

The rearrangement joins TRBV7-9 to TRBJ2-7; 7 nucleotides align to TRBD2. Germline CDR1 reads SEHNR; CDR2 reads FQNEAQ (reference sequence). The length of the CDR3 is 15 residues. V shed 3 bases, J shed 5 bases, and the junction held 10 bases outside the gene matches. The CDR3 nucleotides are TGTGCCAGCAGCTTGGGGGGGAGGGGAGACCACGAGCAGTACTTC. It yields the protein CASSLGGRGDHEQYF.

V usage is TRBV18 and J usage is TRBJ2-2, with 7 bases aligning to TRBD2. Germline values: CDR1 KGHSH, CDR2 LQKENI. The CDR3 is 15 residues long. The junction had 7 bases not matched to a gene; V was cut back by 8 bases and J by 1 base. Here the CDR3 DNA reads TGTGCCAGCCGCTCTAGCGGAGTGAACACCGGGGAGCTGTTTTTT. This sequence encodes CASRSSGVNTGELFF.

The chain carries TRBV7-8 and TRBJ2-7; D call uncertain. The CDR3 runs to 11 residues. The V end was cut by 3 bases, the J end by 3 bases, with 3 bases between. Germline V gene sequence: CDR1 SGHVS, CDR2 FQNEAQ. The CDR3 reads CASSFDYEQYF. CDR3 nucleotides: TGTGCCAGCAGCTTCGACTACGAGCAGTACTTC.